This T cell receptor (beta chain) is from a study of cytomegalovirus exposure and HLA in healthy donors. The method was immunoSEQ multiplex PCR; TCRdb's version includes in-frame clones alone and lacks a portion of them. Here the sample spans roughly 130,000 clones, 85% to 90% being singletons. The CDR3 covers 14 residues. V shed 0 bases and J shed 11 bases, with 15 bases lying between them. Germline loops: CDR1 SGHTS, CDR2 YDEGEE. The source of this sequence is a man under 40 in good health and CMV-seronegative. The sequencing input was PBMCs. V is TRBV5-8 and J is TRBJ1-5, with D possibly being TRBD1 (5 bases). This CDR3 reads CASSLEGEGLSQHF. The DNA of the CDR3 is TGTGCCAGCAGCTTGGAAGGGGAGGGTCTCTCCCAGCATTTT. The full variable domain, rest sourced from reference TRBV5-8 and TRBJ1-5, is EAGVTQSPTHLIKTRGQQATLRCSPISGHTSVYWYQQALGLGLQFLLWYDEGEERNRGNFPPRFSGRQFPNYSSELNVNALELEDSALYLCASSLEGEGLSQHFGDGTRLSIL.